These 27 T cell receptor beta chains were sequenced from one sample in a study of Ad26.COV2.S vaccination and SARS-CoV-2 variants (dated by TCRdb to 2020 to 2023). Library creation used the immunoSEQ multiplex PCR assay. Entries here come from immuneACCESS through TCRdb and include only in-frame sequences with V and J called. Some clones fail to appear in such tables; in the studies checked, an unresolved V gene covers under half of the shortfall, and the cause of the remainder is unknown. In this sample the table shows about 350,000 clones, more than 85% of which occur a single time. The biggest ten clones account for around 5.3% of the sample. According to the study, the label for this sample's treatment or condition signals: around 19 received Ad26.COV2.S at low or high dose, single or two shots; roughly five received placebo; per-sample allocation not given. For vaccine and placebo recipients, the sequenced repertoires came from samples collected on day 63 after the first injection.

The sequenced sample was peripheral blood, obtained in a trial of Ad26.COV2.S vaccine versus placebo. These receptors originate from a person between 18 and 59 years old who received the Ad26.COV2.S COVID-19 vaccine or a placebo.

The CDR3 nucleotides are TGTGCCAGCAGTTTGACAGGGAGGACTGAAGCTTTCTTT. Encoded protein: CASSLTGRTEAFF. The chain carries TRBV27 and TRBJ1-1, with TRBD1 matching 7 bases. The CDR3 is 13 residues long. V was clipped by 3 bases and J by 5 bases; unmatched bases: 3. Germline CDR1 and CDR2: MNHEY and SMNVEV (reference sequence).

The chain couples TRBV6-5 to TRBJ1-6; D unclear. The CDR3 is 13 amino acids. Germline CDR1 reads MNHEY; CDR2 reads SVGAGI. Trimming stripped 2 bases from V and 10 bases from J, with 9 bases between. The CDR3 nucleotides are TGTGCCAGCAGTTACAGGACCGGCTCACCCCTCCACTTT. It translates to CASSYRTGSPLHF.

The CDR3: CASKDLHSNSPLHF. CDR3 nucleotides: TGTGCCAGCAAAGATCTACACTCCAATTCACCCCTCCACTTT. The V call is TRBV6-5, the J call TRBJ1-6, with unresolved D. Trimming removed 7 bases at V and 7 bases at J, with 14 bases between. Germline CDR1 MNHEY, CDR2 SVGAGI. CDR3 length: 14 residues.

The V and J genes are TRBV2 and TRBJ1-4, with 8 bases identical to TRBD1. V shed 3 bases and J 10 bases; nucleotides not matched to a gene: 4. Germline V lookup: CDR1 SNHLY, CDR2 FYNNEI. The CDR3 contains 13 residues. The DNA for the CDR3 is TGTGCCAGCAGTGAGGACAGGGAGGGAAAACTGTTTTTT. It encodes CASSEDREGKLFF.

The chain couples TRBV19 to TRBJ2-5, with TRBD2 matching over 13 bases. The CDR3 sequence is 15 residues long. Germline CDR1 is LNHDA and CDR2 is SQIVND (reference sequence). V lost 4 bases and J lost 4; bases outside the gene matches: 3. CDR3 nucleotides: TGTGCCAGTAGTAAAAGGACTAGCGGGGGAGAGACCCAGTACTTC. Encoded protein: CASSKRTSGGETQYF.

V usage is TRBV5-1 and J usage is TRBJ2-7, with D unclear. The germline V and J ends were trimmed by 5 bases and 0 bases, with 15 bases remaining between them. CDR1 and CDR2 (germline): SGHRS, YFSETQ. The CDR3 spans 15 residues. Written as DNA, the CDR3 is TGCGCCAGCAGTCCCCAGGACGGCCTCTCCTACGAGCAGTACTTC. This gives the protein CASSPQDGLSYEQYF.

This clone was counted a few times. The V call is TRBV25-1, the J call TRBJ1-1, with D hard to call. With 0 bases removed from V and 5 bases from J, the gap between germline ends came to 4 bases. Germline V gene sequence: CDR1 MGHDK, CDR2 SYGVNS. The CDR3 is 12 residues long. In nucleotides, the CDR3 is TGTGCCAGCAGTGAATATGGGACTGAAGCTTTCTTT. Translation: CASSEYGTEAFF.

The genes are TRBV7-9 and TRBJ2-1; 8 nucleotides line up with TRBD1. CDR3 size: 15 residues. Germline-derived CDR1 and CDR2 are SEHNR and FQNEAQ (reference sequence). V dropped 1 base and J dropped 6; count of bases not matched to a gene: 5. The CDR3 loop is CASSLGTGIFNEQFF. DNA for the CDR3: TGTGCCAGCAGCTTAGGGACAGGGATTTTCAATGAGCAGTTCTTC.

This sequence joins TRBV2 and TRBJ2-5; D may be TRBD1 (5 bases). CDR3 length equals 13 residues. Germline CDR1 and CDR2: SNHLY and FYNNEI. Trimming took off 7 bases at V and 5 bases at J, with 14 bases between the two ends. The CDR3 region is CASTGHRSETQYF. For the CDR3, the DNA is TGTGCCAGCACCGGACATAGGTCGGAGACCCAGTACTTC.

The CDR3 DNA reads TGTGCCAGCAGCGACGGGACTCTCACAGATACGCAGTATTTT. Translated: CASSDGTLTDTQYF. This chain connects TRBV7-8 to TRBJ2-3; D may be TRBD2 (6 bases). The length of the CDR3 is 14 residues. V was pared by 5 bases and J by 2 bases, with 11 bases between. Per germline, CDR1 SGHVS and CDR2 FQNEAQ.

This chain uses TRBV5-4 with TRBJ2-5; D is undetermined. Trimming shortened V by 0 bases and J by 4 bases, and 7 bases separated the two germline ends. Germline lookup yields CDR1 SGHNT and CDR2 YYREEE (reference sequence). The CDR3 loop spans 13 amino acids. CDR3 nucleotide sequence: TGTGCCAGCAGCTTGGTAGATGGAGAGACCCAGTACTTC. Translating gives CASSLVDGETQYF.

V is TRBV28 and J is TRBJ2-3; no clear D. Deletions cut 6 bases from V and 0 bases from J, with 7 bases between. The CDR3 is 13 amino acids. Germline CDR1 reads MDHEN; CDR2 reads SYDVKM. DNA of the CDR3: TGTGCCAGCAGCTATACTAGCACAGATACGCAGTATTTT. Its translation is CASSYTSTDTQYF.

The CDR3 loop is CASSLLQGGYGYTF. CDR3 in DNA: TGTGCCAGCAGCTTACTTCAGGGCGGATATGGCTACACCTTC. The chain combines TRBV11-2 with TRBJ1-2, with D perhaps matching TRBD1 (5 bases). CDR3 length equals 14 residues. Trimming took off 2 bases at V and 5 bases at J, with 12 bases between the two ends. Germline V CDR1 and CDR2: SGHAT, FQNNGV.

The rearrangement uses TRBV7-2 and TRBJ2-7; D possibly corresponds to TRBD1 (6 bases). V was pared by 5 bases and J by 0 bases, with 11 bases between. The CDR3 runs to 14 residues. The germline V gene encodes CDR1 SGHTA and CDR2 FQGNSA. Written as DNA, the CDR3 is TGTGCCAGCAGCGCGGACAGCAGCTCCTACGAGCAGTACTTC. Translated: CASSADSSSYEQYF.

The sample holds one count of this clone. The genes are TRBV5-6 and TRBJ2-1; possible D gene TRBD2, 6 bases. Trimming removed 4 bases from V and 10 bases from J, with 15 bases in between. CDR1 is SGHDT and CDR2 is YYEEEE in the germline V gene. This CDR3 comprises 13 residues. The chain's CDR3 is CASSDKTRGEQFF. CDR3 bases: TGTGCCAGCAGCGACAAGACTAGAGGCGAGCAGTTCTTC.

The CDR3 nucleotides are TGTGCCAGCAGTTTTCTGGATTTGGATGGCTACACCTTC. This codes for CASSFLDLDGYTF. This sequence joins TRBV12-3 or TRBV12-4 and TRBJ1-2; D gene ambiguous. The CDR3 is 13 amino acids. With 3 bases removed from V and 6 bases from J, the gap between germline ends came to 11 bases.

This chain uses TRBV11-1 with TRBJ2-7; the match to TRBD2 covers 8 bases. The CDR3 runs to 16 residues. J lost 9 bases, V lost 0 bases, and 13 bases had no gene match. Germline V lookup: CDR1 SGHAT, CDR2 FQDESV (reference sequence). CDR3: CASSLAEAGGSLPQYF. CDR3 nucleotide sequence: TGTGCCAGCAGCTTAGCGGAGGCGGGGGGCTCCCTACCGCAGTACTTC.

Comments on this clone: The identical CDR3 is also encoded by other nucleotide sequences in the sample. The V call is TRBV7-9, the J call TRBJ2-7; 8 bases match TRBD1. The V segment lost 0 bases and the J segment 3 bases; nucleotides outside the gene matches: 4. The germline V gene has CDR1 SEHNR and CDR2 FQNEAQ (reference sequence). This CDR3 region has 15 residues. CDR3: CASSLARTGSYEQYF. The CDR3, as DNA: TGTGCCAGCAGCTTAGCGAGGACAGGGAGCTACGAGCAGTACTTC.

This chain uses TRBV5-1 with TRBJ1-6, with D possibly TRBD1 on 5 matching bases. Trimming took off 0 bases at V and 4 bases at J, with 5 bases between the two ends. The CDR3 spans 14 residues. Germline CDR1 reads SGHRS; CDR2 reads YFSETQ. The CDR3 DNA is TGCGCCAGCAGCTTGGGACAGTATAATTCACCCCTCCACTTT. Protein product: CASSLGQYNSPLHF.

The chain recombines TRBV6-5 with TRBJ2-7; possibly TRBD1 for D (5 bases). The CDR3 runs to 14 residues. Per germline, CDR1 MNHEY and CDR2 SVGAGI. V lost 7 bases, J lost 2 bases, and 15 bases lay in between. CDR3: CASKNQGPPYEQYF. DNA for the CDR3: TGTGCCAGCAAAAACCAGGGCCCTCCCTACGAGCAGTACTTC.

The CDR3 sequence is CAISGGLGQETQYF. The CDR3 coding sequence is TGTGCCATCAGTGGGGGCCTGGGACAAGAGACCCAGTACTTC. V gene TRBV10-3 combines with J gene TRBJ2-5; perhaps TRBD1 as D (5 bases). The CDR3 length is 14 residues. V lost 4 bases and J 2 bases, leaving 11 bases between the germline ends. Per the germline V gene, CDR1 is ENHRY and CDR2 is SYGVKD.

The genes are TRBV6-5 and TRBJ1-3; no clear D gene. V lost 7 bases, J lost 4 bases, and 17 bases lay in between. The CDR3 consists of 15 residues. Germline V gives CDR1 MNHEY, CDR2 SVGAGI. The CDR3 DNA follows: TGTGCCAGCACTTCTGACATCAACCGCGGAAACACCATATATTTT. Translating gives CASTSDINRGNTIYF.

The chain couples TRBV7-8 to TRBJ1-2, with 8 bases identical to TRBD1. Germline lookup yields CDR1 SGHVS and CDR2 FQNEAQ. Trimming took 1 base from V and 4 from J; bases not matched to a gene: 2. The CDR3 is 14 residues long. In DNA form, the CDR3 reads TGTGCCAGCAGCTTAGGGGGACAGGTCTATGGCTACACCTTC. Its protein is CASSLGGQVYGYTF.

The chain is built from TRBV29-1 and TRBJ2-3; TRBD2 agrees at 9 bases. The V and J ends lost 1 base and 2 bases, in that order; junction bases with no gene match: 10. Germline CDR1 SQVTM, CDR2 ANQGSEA. The CDR3 runs 17 residues. CDR3 sequence: CSVEGGYAGGSTDTQYF. DNA of the CDR3: TGCAGCGTTGAAGGAGGTTATGCGGGGGGGTCCACAGATACGCAGTATTTT.

The chain combines TRBV6-1 with TRBJ1-5; D remains ambiguous. The CDR3 length is 15 residues. V lost 2 bases and J lost 2, with 10 bases in between. Germline V gives CDR1 MNHNS, CDR2 SASEGT. CDR3 sequence: CASSEHEGGNQPQHF. The CDR3, as DNA: TGTGCCAGCAGTGAACATGAGGGAGGCAATCAGCCCCAGCATTTT.

V is TRBV6-1 and J is TRBJ1-2; D gene ambiguous. Germline V gene lookup returns CDR1 MNHNS and CDR2 SASEGT. Trimming stripped 0 bases from V and 4 bases from J, with 12 bases between. There are 15 residues in the CDR3. CDR3 sequence reads: CASSEANGGPYGYTF. CDR3 DNA: TGTGCCAGCAGTGAAGCGAATGGAGGGCCCTATGGCTACACCTTC.

The V and J genes are TRBV5-1 and TRBJ2-7; the match to TRBD2 covers 15 bases. The germline V gene encodes CDR1 SGHRS and CDR2 YFSETQ. The CDR3 spans 13 residues. Losses at the gene ends were 7 bases for V and 7 bases for J; bases not matched to a gene: 3. CDR3 loop: CASGLAGGREQYF. Written as DNA, the CDR3 is TGCGCCAGCGGACTAGCGGGAGGGAGGGAGCAGTACTTC.